The source of this T cell receptor (beta chain) is a study of blood T cell repertoires in COVID-19. Study summary: T cells, B-cell-depleted T cells, or PBMCs supplied cDNA or gDNA.

The CDR3 is 16 residues long. The V segment lost 3 bases and the J segment 4 bases; nucleotides outside the gene matches: 10. Per the germline V gene, CDR1 is SGHTS and CDR2 is YDEGEE. This table comes from immunoSEQ multiplex PCR, and its TCRdb copy is limited to in-frame clones, with some not included. The sample has 150,000 to 200,000 clones, approximately 89% seen once. Sequenced: PBMCs or T cells enriched from blood (not recorded which). This sequence was found in a woman between 40 and 55 years old with acute COVID-19. The chain couples TRBV5-8 to TRBJ1-1; 9 positions match TRBD1. CDR3 bases: TGTGCCAGCAGCTGGGACAGGGTTAGGTGGGGCACTGAAGCTTTCTTT. Translating it yields CASSWDRVRWGTEAFF.